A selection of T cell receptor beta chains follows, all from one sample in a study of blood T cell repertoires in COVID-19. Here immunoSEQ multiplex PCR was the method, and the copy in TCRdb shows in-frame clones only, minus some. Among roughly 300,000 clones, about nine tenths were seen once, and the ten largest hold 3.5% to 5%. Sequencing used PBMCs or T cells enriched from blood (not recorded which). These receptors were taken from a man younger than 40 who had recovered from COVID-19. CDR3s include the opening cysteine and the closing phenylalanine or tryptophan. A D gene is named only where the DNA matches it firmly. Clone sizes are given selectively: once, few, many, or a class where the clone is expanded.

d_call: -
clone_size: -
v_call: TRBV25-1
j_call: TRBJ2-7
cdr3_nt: TGTGCCAGCAGTACCCAACCCGGAGGGGACAGAGCCTACGAGCAGTACTTC
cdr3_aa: CASSTQPGGDRAYEQYF

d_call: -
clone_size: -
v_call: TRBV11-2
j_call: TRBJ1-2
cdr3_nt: TGTGCCAGCAGCTTAGTCGGGGGAGCTAACTATGGCTACACCTTC
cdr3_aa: CASSLVGGANYGYTF

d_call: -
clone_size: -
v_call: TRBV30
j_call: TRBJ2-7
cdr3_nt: TGTGCCTGGATGAGGCGGAACTACGAGCAGTACTTC
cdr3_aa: CAWMRRNYEQYF

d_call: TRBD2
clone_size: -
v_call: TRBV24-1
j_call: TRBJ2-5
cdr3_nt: TGTGCCACCAGTGATCTTAGCGGGGGGCCCGACCAAGAGACCCAGTACTTC
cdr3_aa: CATSDLSGGPDQETQYF

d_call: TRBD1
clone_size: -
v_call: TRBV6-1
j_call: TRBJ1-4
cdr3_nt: TGTGCCAGCAGTGCTACCCTGGGGGGACAGGTTAAGACTAATGAAAAACTGTTTTTT
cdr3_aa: CASSATLGGQVKTNEKLFF

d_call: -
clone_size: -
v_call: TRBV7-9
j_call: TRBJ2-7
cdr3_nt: TGTGCCAGCAGCTTAGTGGCAGGGGTTTCCTACGAGCAGTACTTC
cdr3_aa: CASSLVAGVSYEQYF

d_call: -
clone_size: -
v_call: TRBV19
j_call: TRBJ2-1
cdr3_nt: TGTGCCAGTAGCTCCCCCACAGGGAGCTCCTACAATGAGCAGTTCTTC
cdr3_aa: CASSSPTGSSYNEQFF

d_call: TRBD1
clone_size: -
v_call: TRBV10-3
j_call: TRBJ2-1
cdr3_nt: TGTGCCATCCGGACAGGGGGTAACAATGAGCAGTTCTTC
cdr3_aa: CAIRTGGNNEQFF

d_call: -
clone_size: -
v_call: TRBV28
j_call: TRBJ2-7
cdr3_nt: TGTGCCAGCAGGCGTAATCAGGGTTTCCACGAGCAGTACTTC
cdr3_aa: CASRRNQGFHEQYF

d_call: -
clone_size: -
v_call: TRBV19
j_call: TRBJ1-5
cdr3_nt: TGTGCCAGTAGTATGACACCAAATAGCAATCAGCCCCAGCATTTT
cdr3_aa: CASSMTPNSNQPQHF

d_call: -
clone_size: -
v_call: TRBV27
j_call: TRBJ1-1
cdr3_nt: TGTGCCAGCAGTTCCCGGACTATCAAGGGAGCTTTCTTT
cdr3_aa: CASSSRTIKGAFF

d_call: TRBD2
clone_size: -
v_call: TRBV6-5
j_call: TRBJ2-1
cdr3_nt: TGTGCCAGCAGAAGTAGCGGGGGGGCCTATGAGCAGTTCTTC
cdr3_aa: CASRSSGGAYEQFF

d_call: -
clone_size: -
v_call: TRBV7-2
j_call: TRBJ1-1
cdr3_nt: TGTGCCAGCAGCTTAAGGTGGTCGTCCAGGAACTCGAACACTGAAGCTTTCTTT
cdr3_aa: CASSLRWSSRNSNTEAFF

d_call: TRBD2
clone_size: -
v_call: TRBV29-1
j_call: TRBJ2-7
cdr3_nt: TGCAGCGTTGAGTGGAGCGGGAGGGGATACGAGCAGTACTTC
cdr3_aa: CSVEWSGRGYEQYF

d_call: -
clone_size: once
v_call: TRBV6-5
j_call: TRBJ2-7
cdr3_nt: TGTGCCAGCAGGCAGGGGGGTGGATACGAGCAGTACTTC
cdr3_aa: CASRQGGGYEQYF

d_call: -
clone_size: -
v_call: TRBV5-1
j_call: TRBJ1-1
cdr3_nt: TGCGCCAGCACTACAGCGGGGAACACTGAAGCTTTCTTT
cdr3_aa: CASTTAGNTEAFF

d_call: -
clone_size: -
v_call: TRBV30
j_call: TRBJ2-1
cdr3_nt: TGTGCCTGGAGTTATGGCGGAGGAAACAATGAGCAGTTCTTC
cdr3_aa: CAWSYGGGNNEQFF

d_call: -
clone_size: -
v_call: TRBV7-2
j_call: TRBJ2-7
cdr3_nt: TGTGCCAGCAGCCTACGGACTGCTTTCTACGAGCAGTACTTC
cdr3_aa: CASSLRTAFYEQYF

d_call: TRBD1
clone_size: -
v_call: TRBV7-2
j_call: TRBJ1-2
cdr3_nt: TGTGCCAGCAGCTACCCGGGACAGGAAATGAGGGGCTACACCTTC
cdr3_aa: CASSYPGQEMRGYTF

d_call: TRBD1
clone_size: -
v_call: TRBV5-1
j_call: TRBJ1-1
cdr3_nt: TGCGCCAGCAGCTTGTATGAGGGGGCGTATTCTGAAGCTTTCTTT
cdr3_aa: CASSLYEGAYSEAFF

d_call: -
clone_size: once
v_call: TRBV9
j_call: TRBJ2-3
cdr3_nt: TGTGCCAGCAGCCCGGACTTTAGCGCGGGGATAACAGATACGCAGTATTTT
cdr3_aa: CASSPDFSAGITDTQYF

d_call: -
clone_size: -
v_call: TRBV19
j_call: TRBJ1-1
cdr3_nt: TGTGCCAGTAGTCGGACAAACACTGAAGCTTTCTTT
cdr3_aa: CASSRTNTEAFF

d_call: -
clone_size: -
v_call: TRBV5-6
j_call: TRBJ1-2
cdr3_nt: TGTGCCAGCAGCTCGAGGTTAATAACGACAGTCGCTAACTATGGCTACACCTTC
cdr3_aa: CASSSRLITTVANYGYTF

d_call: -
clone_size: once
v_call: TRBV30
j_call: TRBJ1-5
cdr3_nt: TGTGCCTGGAGTCTTGGCAGGGGCAATCAGCCCCAGCATTTT
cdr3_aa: CAWSLGRGNQPQHF

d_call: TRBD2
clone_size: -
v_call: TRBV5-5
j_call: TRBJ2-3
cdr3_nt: TGTGTGGGCTCAACTAGCGGCCTGGGCACAGATACGCAGTATTTT
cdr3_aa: CVGSTSGLGTDTQYF

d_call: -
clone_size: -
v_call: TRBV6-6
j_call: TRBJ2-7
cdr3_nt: TGTGCCAGCACTGTGGCGGGTGTAGCCTACGAGCAGTACTTC
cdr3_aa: CASTVAGVAYEQYF

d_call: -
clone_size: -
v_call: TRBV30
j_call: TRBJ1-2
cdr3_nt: TGTGCCTGGAGTCGACGGCAGGCTCGTGGCTACACCTTC
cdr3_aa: CAWSRRQARGYTF

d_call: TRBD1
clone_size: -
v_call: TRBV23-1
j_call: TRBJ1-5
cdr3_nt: TGCGCCAGCAGTCAACCTACAGGGGGCAAGGGCAATCAGCCCCAGCATTTT
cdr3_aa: CASSQPTGGKGNQPQHF

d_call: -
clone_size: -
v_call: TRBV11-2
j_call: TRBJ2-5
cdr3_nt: TGTGCCAGCAGCTTTGAGGGGGCCCAGTACTTC
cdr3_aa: CASSFEGAQYF

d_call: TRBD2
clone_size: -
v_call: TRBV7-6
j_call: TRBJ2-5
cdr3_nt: TGTGCCAGCAGCGCAATCTCCCCCCTCCTAGCGGGATACGAAGAGACCCAGTACTTC
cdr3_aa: CASSAISPLLAGYEETQYF

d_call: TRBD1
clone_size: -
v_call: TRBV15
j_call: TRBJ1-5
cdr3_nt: TGTGCCACCAGCAGCCGGACAGGGGGCAATCAGCCCCAGCATTTT
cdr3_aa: CATSSRTGGNQPQHF